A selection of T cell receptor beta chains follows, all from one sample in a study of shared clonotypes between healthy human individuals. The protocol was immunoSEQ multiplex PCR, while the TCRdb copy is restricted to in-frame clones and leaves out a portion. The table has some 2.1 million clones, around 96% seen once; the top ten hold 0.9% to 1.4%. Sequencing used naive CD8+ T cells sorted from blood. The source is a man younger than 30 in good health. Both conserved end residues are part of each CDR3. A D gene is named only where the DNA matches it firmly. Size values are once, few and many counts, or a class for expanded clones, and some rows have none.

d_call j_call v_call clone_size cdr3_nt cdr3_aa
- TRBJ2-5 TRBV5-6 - TGTGCCAGCAGCTTCCTGCAGGGATTTAGTGGGACCCAGTACTTC CASSFLQGFSGTQYF
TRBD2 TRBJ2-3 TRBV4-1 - TGCGCCAGCAGCCAATGGGACGGGGGGGCAGATACGCAGTATTTT CASSQWDGGADTQYF
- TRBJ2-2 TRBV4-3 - TGCGCCAGCAGCCAAGAGCTAGTCGGCACCGGGGAGCTGTTTTTT CASSQELVGTGELFF
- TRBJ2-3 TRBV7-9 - TGTGCCAGCAGCTCCGTAGTAGGTTCCGATACGCAGTATTTT CASSSVVGSDTQYF
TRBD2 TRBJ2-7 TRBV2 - TGTGCCAGCAGTGAAGGGAGCGGGGGGACCTACGAGCAGTACTTC CASSEGSGGTYEQYF
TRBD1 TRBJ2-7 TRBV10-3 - TGTGCCATCAGTGACCCCGGGACAGGTTCCTACGAGCAGTACTTC CAISDPGTGSYEQYF
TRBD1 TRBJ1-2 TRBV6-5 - TGTGCCAGCAGCACCGGGACAGGGCTCGGCTACACCTTC CASSTGTGLGYTF
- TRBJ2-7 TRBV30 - TGTGCCTGGGACCCTGGGACCTCCTACGAGCAGTACTTC CAWDPGTSYEQYF
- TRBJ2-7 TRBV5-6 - TGTGCCAGCAGCTTGGGGGCAGCTTTCTACGAGCAGTACTTC CASSLGAAFYEQYF
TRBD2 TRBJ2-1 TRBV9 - TGTGCCAGCAGCGTAGGGACTAGCGGGTCGCGGTACAATGAGCAGTTCTTC CASSVGTSGSRYNEQFF
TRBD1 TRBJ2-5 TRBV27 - TGTGCCAGCAGAGCCCAGGGGGCGGCCGAGACCCAGTACTTC CASRAQGAAETQYF
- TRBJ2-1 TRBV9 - TGTGCCAGCAGCGTCGAGGTAGTGGGTGAGCAGTTCTTC CASSVEVVGEQFF
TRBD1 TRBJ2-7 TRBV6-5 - TGTGCCAGCAGTTACAGCCAGGGGGCTGACGAGCAGTACTTC CASSYSQGADEQYF
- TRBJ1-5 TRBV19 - TGTGCCAGTAGTATAGGCCCAGGGGACGCACGGCCCCAGCATTTT CASSIGPGDARPQHF
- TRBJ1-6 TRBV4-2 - TGTGCCAGCAGCCAAGAATATGGGGTAAATTCACCCCTCCACTTT CASSQEYGVNSPLHF
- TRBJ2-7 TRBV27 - TGTGCCAGCAGTGCGAGACTAGTTGGGTTTGGCTACGAGCAGTACTTC CASSARLVGFGYEQYF
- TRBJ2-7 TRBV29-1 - TGCAGCGTTGGGTACGGGAGAGGGTCCTACGAGCAGTACTTC CSVGYGRGSYEQYF
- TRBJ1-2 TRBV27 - TGTGCCAGCAGGGAGGACAGTAACTATGGCTACACCTTC CASREDSNYGYTF
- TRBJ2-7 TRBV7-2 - TGTGCCAGCAGCTTAGAGACCTTCATTTCCTACGAGCAGTACTTC CASSLETFISYEQYF
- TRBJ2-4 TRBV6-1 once TGTGCCAGCAGTGAGGGGATGTCAGCGTCCTGGATTCAGTACTTC CASSEGMSASWIQYF
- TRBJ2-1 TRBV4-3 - TGCGCCAGCAGCCAAGACAGGGTGACTGGCAATGAGCAGTTCTTC CASSQDRVTGNEQFF
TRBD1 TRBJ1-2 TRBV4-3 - TGCGCCAGCAGCCAGGACAGGCTATCTAACTATGGCTACACCTTC CASSQDRLSNYGYTF
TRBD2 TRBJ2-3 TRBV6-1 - TGTGCCAGCAGTGAAAGGCCTAGCGGGAGCGCAGATACGCAGTATTTT CASSERPSGSADTQYF
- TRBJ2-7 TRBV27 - TGTGCCAGCAGTCCCAGCGCAGGGCCCACTGCCTACGAGCAGTACTTC CASSPSAGPTAYEQYF
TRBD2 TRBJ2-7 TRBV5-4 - TGTGCCAGCAGCTGGGGGGGACTAGCGGGAGACGGGCAGTACTTC CASSWGGLAGDGQYF
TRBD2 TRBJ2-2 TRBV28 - TGTGCCAGCAGTTTTTTAGCGGGGATCGTCCTGAACACCGGGGAGCTGTTTTTT CASSFLAGIVLNTGELFF